Below are 19 T cell receptor beta chains sequenced from a single sample in a study of blood T cell repertoires in COVID-19 (dated by TCRdb to 2018 to 2020). The method was the immunoSEQ multiplex PCR assay. Drawn from immuneACCESS, this table holds only the in-frame rearrangements with V and J called that TCRdb kept. Clones are partly lost; checked studies trace under half to an unresolved V gene and leave the rest unexplained. The sample includes 150,000 to 200,000 clones, with roughly 84% observed a single time. The biggest ten clones account for 9.8% of the sample. Input material: peripheral blood. All receptors come from a woman of 80 years or more with acute or convalescent COVID-19.

The V gene is TRBV7-9, the J gene TRBJ2-1, with 7 nucleotides matching TRBD2. Germline V CDR1 and CDR2: SEHNR, FQNEAQ (reference sequence). The CDR3 loop spans 16 amino acids. The junction had 11 bases not matched to a gene; V was cut back by 1 base and J by 8 bases. The CDR3 region is CASSLVGAGVADEQFF. CDR3 sequence (DNA): TGTGCCAGCAGCTTAGTAGGGGCGGGAGTGGCAGATGAGCAGTTCTTC.

This clone has just one count. The chain joins TRBV11-3 to TRBJ2-2, with TRBD1 matching over 10 bases. V lost 6 bases and J lost 3; bases outside the gene matches: 4. This CDR3 is built from 15 residues. The V gene's germline CDR1 is SGHNT and CDR2 YENEEA. CDR3 loop: CASRPGQGYTGELFF. Written as DNA, the CDR3 is TGTGCCAGCAGACCGGGACAGGGGTACACCGGGGAGCTGTTTTTT.

The rearrangement uses TRBV7-8 and TRBJ1-5; D is possibly TRBD1 (6 bases). Germline values: CDR1 SGHVS, CDR2 FQNEAQ. This CDR3 spans 15 amino acids. V shed 5 bases and J shed 3 bases, with 14 bases lying between them. DNA for the CDR3: TGTGCCAGCAGCAAGACTCAGGGGCTCAATCAGCCCCAGCATTTT. Amino acids: CASSKTQGLNQPQHF.

The rearrangement uses TRBV5-1 and TRBJ1-4, with D possibly TRBD1 on 6 matching bases. Trimming left V 4 bases short and J 8 bases short, with 15 bases between. CDR3 size: 14 residues. Per germline, CDR1 SGHRS and CDR2 YFSETQ. The CDR3 region has the DNA TGCGCCAGCAGCGACGGGACACCCCCCGAAAAACTGTTTTTT. Encoded protein: CASSDGTPPEKLFF. The whole variable domain, remainder taken from reference TRBV5-1 and TRBJ1-4, is KAGVTQTPRYLIKTRGQQVTLSCSPISGHRSVSWYQQTPGQGLQFLFEYFSETQRNKGNFPGRFSGRQFSNSRSEMNVSTLELGDSALYLCASSDGTPPEKLFFGSGTQLSVL.

The chain joins TRBV7-9 to TRBJ2-6; TRBD2 matches at 8 bases. CDR1 and CDR2 from the germline V gene are SEHNR and FQNEAQ (reference sequence). The CDR3 has 13 amino acids. Trimming at V came to 4 bases and at J to 11 bases, leaving 4 bases not matched to a gene. The CDR3 loop reads CASSSAGVYVLTF. The CDR3 DNA reads TGTGCCAGCAGCTCAGCGGGAGTATACGTCCTGACTTTC.

This clone was counted a few times. This chain uses TRBV7-8 with TRBJ2-7; TRBD1 is a possible D gene (6 bases). Between the trimmed V and J ends, which lost 3 bases and 5 bases, there was a span of 11 bases. Germline values: CDR1 SGHVS, CDR2 FQNEAQ. The CDR3 totals 13 residues. CDR3 protein: CASSLGTNHEQYF. As DNA, the CDR3 is TGTGCCAGCAGCTTGGGGACAAACCACGAGCAGTACTTC. Looking up the rest from reference TRBV7-8 and TRBJ2-7 gives the full variable domain: GAGVSQSPRYKVAKRGQDVALRCDPISGHVSLFWYQQALGQGPEFLTYFQNEAQLDKSGLPSDRFFAERPEGSVSTLKIQRTQQEDSAVYLCASSLGTNHEQYFGPGTRLTVT.

The chain uses TRBV7-2 and TRBJ1-2, with D hard to call. CDR3 length: 15 residues. Germline-derived CDR1 and CDR2 are SGHTA and FQGNSA. V was pared by 2 bases and J by 1 base, with 11 bases between. The CDR3: CASSLTGEGNYGYTF. The CDR3, as DNA: TGTGCCAGCAGCTTAACCGGGGAGGGTAACTATGGCTACACCTTC.

A note on this clone: The same CDR3 arises from other DNA sequences in this sample as well. CDR3 bases: TGCAGCGTGGGAACAGGGGGGAACACTGAAGCTTTCTTT. Its translation: CSVGTGGNTEAFF. The V call is TRBV29-1, the J call TRBJ1-1, with TRBD1 identical over 8 bases. Germline trimming cut 6 bases from V and 1 base from J; bases unmatched to any gene: 4. From germline, CDR1 is SQVTM and CDR2 ANQGSEA. This CDR3 is built from 13 residues.

This chain's CDR3 is CATSRDGGVYQETQYF. CDR3 DNA: TGTGCCACCAGCAGAGATGGCGGGGTGTACCAAGAGACCCAGTACTTC. This chain connects TRBV15 to TRBJ2-5; tentatively, D is TRBD2 (6 bases). CDR1 and CDR2 (germline): LNHNV, YYDKDF (reference sequence). CDR3 length equals 16 residues. Trimming removed 0 bases at V and 0 bases at J, with 11 bases between.

V usage is TRBV2 and J usage is TRBJ1-1; weak D call: TRBD1 (5 bases). Trimming left V 9 bases short and J 5 bases short, with 19 bases between. The CDR3 contains 14 residues. Germline V lookup: CDR1 SNHLY, CDR2 FYNNEI. Here the CDR3 DNA reads TGTGCCAGATCCCTTGGGGGGGAGGGGACTGAAGCTTTCTTT. Its protein is CARSLGGEGTEAFF. The full variable domain, in which reference TRBV2 and TRBJ1-1 provide the parts outside the CDR3, is EPEVTQTPSHQVTQMGQEVILRCVPISNHLYFYWYRQILGQKVEFLVSFYNNEISEKSEIFDDQFSVERPDGSNFTLKIRSTKLEDSAMYFCARSLGGEGTEAFFGQGTRLTVV.

The rearrangement uses TRBV21-1 and TRBJ2-4; the D call in the table, TRBD2, was not verified against the DNA. TRBV21-1 is listed as a pseudogene. CDR3 length: 15 amino acids. CDR3 loop: CASSTRSGAKNIQYF. The CDR3 DNA reads TGTGCCAGCAGCACCCGATCCGGGGCCAAAAACATTCAGTACTTC.

In this sample, this clone turned up many times. The rearrangement uses TRBV5-3 and TRBJ2-2, with D tentatively TRBD1 (5 bases). TRBV5-3 carries the ORF label, with uncertain function. This CDR3 is built from 16 residues. Trimming took 2 bases from V and 5 from J, leaving 16 bases between them. CDR3 loop: CARSFSKGPVTGELFF. For the CDR3, the DNA is TGTGCCAGAAGCTTTTCGAAGGGGCCGGTGACCGGGGAGCTGTTTTTT.

The rearrangement joins TRBV19 to TRBJ1-1; D is possibly TRBD1 (5 bases). From germline, CDR1 is LNHDA and CDR2 SQIVND (reference sequence). V lost 10 bases and J 5 bases, leaving 17 bases between the germline ends. CDR3 length: 13 amino acids. The CDR3 spells CATTRGPDTEAFF. For the CDR3, the DNA is TGTGCCACCACAAGGGGCCCTGATACTGAAGCTTTCTTT.

This clone showed up just once. The chain joins TRBV5-4 to TRBJ2-2; tentatively, D is TRBD2 (7 bases). Per the germline V gene, CDR1 is SGHNT and CDR2 is YYREEE (reference sequence). Trimming removed 0 bases from V and 1 base from J, with 10 bases in between. This CDR3 contains 16 residues. CDR3 amino acids: CASSLAGGLNTGELFF. DNA of the CDR3: TGTGCCAGCAGCTTGGCGGGGGGCTTGAACACCGGGGAGCTGTTTTTT.

The chain has TRBV11-2 and TRBJ2-5; 8 bases match TRBD2. V shed 5 bases, J shed 7 bases, and the junction held 21 bases outside the gene matches. The CDR3 has 18 residues. Germline V gene sequence: CDR1 SGHAT, CDR2 FQNNGV. This CDR3 is CASSLAAAGGRAGGTQYF. The CDR3 DNA is TGTGCCAGCAGCCTAGCGGCGGCGGGGGGCCGTGCGGGAGGGACCCAGTACTTC.

V usage is TRBV7-2 and J usage is TRBJ2-3; 11 bases agree with TRBD2. Germline values: CDR1 SGHTA, CDR2 FQGNSA. This CDR3 has 18 residues. J was trimmed by 1 base and V by 3 bases; bases with no gene match: 9. The CDR3 sequence is CASSFPTSGGRGTDTQYF. The CDR3 bases are TGTGCCAGCAGCTTCCCAACTAGCGGGGGACGAGGCACAGATACGCAGTATTTT.

The rearrangement links TRBV5-4 to TRBJ2-1; D is unresolved. The CDR3 spans 16 residues. Trimming took off 0 bases at V and 0 bases at J, with 10 bases between the two ends. CDR1 and CDR2 from the germline V gene are SGHNT and YYREEE (reference sequence). As DNA, the CDR3 is TGTGCCAGCAGCTTGGGGGCATCGCGCTCCTACAATGAGCAGTTCTTC. It yields the protein CASSLGASRSYNEQFF.

This chain's CDR3 is CATSDPGYGYTF. CDR3 in DNA: TGTGCCACCAGTGATCCGGGGTATGGCTACACCTTC. V and J are TRBV24-1 and TRBJ1-2; D gene ambiguous. The germline CDR1 and CDR2 sequences are KGHDR and SFDVKD. V was pared by 3 bases and J by 5 bases, with 6 bases between. This CDR3 contains 12 residues.

This chain links TRBV3-1 (or the pseudogene TRBV3-2) with TRBJ2-1; 9 positions agree with TRBD1. The CDR3 loop spans 15 amino acids. V was pared by 5 bases and J by 5 bases, with 7 bases of the junction left unmatched. CDR1 is LGHDT and CDR2 is YNNKEL in the germline V gene (reference sequence). CDR3 sequence: CASSSRQGGHNEQFF. Written as DNA, the CDR3 is TGTGCCAGCAGCTCACGACAGGGGGGCCACAATGAGCAGTTCTTC.